The clone carrying this T cell receptor (beta chain) has only a few counts. Primers included in the PCR were 60 Vbeta and 13 Jbeta primers. Data came from immunoSEQ multiplex PCR; TCRdb stores just in-frame clones and leaves some out. The table lists over 85,000 clones, around 80% of them singletons. The CDR3 consists of 13 residues. CDR1 is SGHRS, CDR2 YFSETQ, per germline. The V gene lost 3 bases and the J gene lost 7 bases, with 10 bases spanning the gap. This sample is part of a study of cytomegalovirus exposure and HLA in healthy donors. Sequenced sample: PBMCs. The chain couples TRBV5-1 to TRBJ2-2, with D possibly matching TRBD2 (5 bases). The receptor's source is a woman aged 55-69 years in good health and CMV-seropositive. The chain's CDR3 is CASSSLGGGELFF. The CDR3 DNA reads TGCGCCAGCAGCTCTCTAGGAGGCGGGGAGCTGTTTTTT.